A single sample gave rise to the 20 T cell receptor beta chains below, sequenced in a study of control samples from healthy donors and cancer patients. Repertoires were generated with immunoSEQ multiplex PCR, while TCRdb's copy carries only in-frame clones and drops some. The data show 150,000 to 200,000 clones, with about 90% seen just once and 0.68% held by the top ten. Material: blood. The receptors stem from a woman in her 30s in good health.

This clone is a singleton in its sample. For the CDR3, the DNA is TGTGCCAGCAGTACCAGCGGTAGCGGGAGGAATGAGCAGTTCTTC. Residues: CASSTSGSGRNEQFF. The J gene is TRBJ2-1, the V gene TRBV6-5; 10 positions match TRBD2. CDR3 length: 15 amino acids. CDR1 and CDR2 (germline): MNHEY, SVGAGI. With 5 bases clipped from V and 7 bases from J, the junction kept 8 bases outside the gene matches.

This clone was seen only once. The CDR3 region has the DNA TGCGCCAGCAGCTTGGGGGCCACGGGGGGCAACGAGCAGTACTTC. It encodes CASSLGATGGNEQYF. The V and J genes are TRBV5-1 and TRBJ2-7; TRBD2 might be the D (7 bases). The V end lost 0 bases, the J end lost 5 bases, and 15 bases lay between the germline ends. Germline V gives CDR1 SGHRS, CDR2 YFSETQ. The CDR3 length is 15 residues.

The chain joins TRBV2 to TRBJ1-5; D ambiguous. V was clipped by 6 bases and J by 2 bases, with 11 bases between them. CDR3 size: 14 residues. Germline assignment: CDR1 SNHLY and CDR2 FYNNEI. CDR3 nucleotide sequence: TGTGCCAGCAGATCTCAAGCTGGCAATCAGCCCCAGCATTTT. It specifies CASRSQAGNQPQHF.

The CDR3 region has the DNA TGTGCCAGCAGTGCTGATCAAGAGACCCAGTACTTC. Translated, it gives CASSADQETQYF. The genes are TRBV2 and TRBJ2-5; D call uncertain. Trimming removed 4 bases from V and 2 bases from J, with 5 bases in between. Per the germline V gene, CDR1 is SNHLY and CDR2 is FYNNEI. The CDR3 consists of 12 residues.

The V call is TRBV4-1, the J call TRBJ1-1; D is possibly TRBD1 (6 bases). The germline V gene has CDR1 MGHRA and CDR2 YSYEKL. Trimming stripped 7 bases from V and 4 bases from J, with 13 bases between. The CDR3 is 13 amino acids. In DNA, the CDR3 is TGCGCCAGCAAAGGGGGGGAAGGCACTGAAGCTTTCTTT. This codes for CASKGGEGTEAFF.

This clone was observed a single time. This chain links TRBV18 with TRBJ2-1; TRBD2 matches at 10 bases. The CDR3 has 15 residues. Trimming cost V 2 bases and J 5 bases; bases outside gene matches: 3. Germline assignment: CDR1 KGHSH and CDR2 LQKENI. CDR3 protein: CASSPSLAGDNEQFF. In DNA form, the CDR3 reads TGTGCCAGCTCACCAAGCCTAGCGGGGGACAATGAGCAGTTCTTC. The complete variable domain, with remaining parts taken from reference TRBV18 and TRBJ2-1, reads NAGVMQNPRHLVRRRGQEARLRCSPMKGHSHVYWYRQLPEEGLKFMVYLQKENIIDESGMPKERFSAEFPKEGPSILRIQQVVRGDSAAYFCASSPSLAGDNEQFFGPGTRLTVL.

J is TRBJ2-7 and V is TRBV27; no clear D. CDR1 and CDR2 from the germline V gene are MNHEY and SMNVEV (reference sequence). This CDR3 has 14 residues. V was cut by 6 bases and J by 6 bases, with 18 bases left in between. CDR3 DNA: TGTGCCAGCAGCAACCACGGGTCCTTCAGCGAGCAGTACTTC. Protein product: CASSNHGSFSEQYF.

This clone was observed a single time. V usage is TRBV6-2 or TRBV6-3 and J usage is TRBJ2-3; no reliable D call. The CDR3 spans 16 residues. V was cut by 6 bases and J by 4 bases, with 20 bases left in between. Germline values: CDR1 MNHEY, CDR2 SVGEGT. The CDR3 here is CASSPWPATTPDTQYF. In DNA, the CDR3 is TGTGCCAGCAGCCCCTGGCCAGCCACTACCCCAGATACGCAGTATTTT.

The chain has TRBV28 and TRBJ2-3; the D is unclear. This CDR3 contains 14 residues. Trimming took 3 bases from V and 0 from J, leaving 7 bases between them. Looked up from germline, CDR1 is MDHEN and CDR2 is SYDVKM. The CDR3 here is CASSFASSTDTQYF. The DNA for the CDR3 is TGTGCCAGCAGTTTTGCGTCGAGCACAGATACGCAGTATTTT. The full variable domain, rest sourced from reference TRBV28 and TRBJ2-3, is DVKVTQSSRYLVKRTGEKVFLECVQDMDHENMFWYRQDPGLGLRLIYFSYDVKMKEKGDIPEGYSVSREKKERFSLILESASTNQTSMYLCASSFASSTDTQYFGPGTRLTVL.

The CDR3 here is CASSLATRGREKLFF. The CDR3 region has the DNA TGTGCCAGCAGCTTAGCTACCAGGGGGAGGGAAAAACTGTTTTTT. The gene calls are TRBV7-2 and TRBJ1-4; 7 bases agree with TRBD1. Trimming removed 0 bases from V and 8 bases from J; junction bases left unmatched: 6. The CDR3 loop spans 15 amino acids. Germline V lookup: CDR1 SGHTA, CDR2 FQGNSA.

This clone was seen only a few times. The CDR3 here is CASSYSTAGVYEQYF. In DNA form, the CDR3 reads TGTGCCAGCAGTTACTCGACTGCGGGAGTCTACGAGCAGTACTTC. The rearrangement joins TRBV6-6 to TRBJ2-7, with 7 bases matching TRBD2. Germline loops: CDR1 MNHNY, CDR2 SVGAGI (reference sequence). The CDR3 loop spans 15 amino acids. V lost 0 bases to trimming and J lost 3 bases; unmatched junction nucleotides: 5.

The chain couples TRBV24-1 to TRBJ2-5, with 10 bases matching TRBD2. The V gene end was trimmed by 6 bases and the J gene end by 4 bases; junction bases not matched to a gene: 1. The V gene's germline CDR1 is KGHDR and CDR2 SFDVKD. The length of the CDR3 is 13 residues. The DNA for the CDR3 is TGTGCCACCAGTCCTAGCGGGGGAGAGACCCAGTACTTC. Its translation is CATSPSGGETQYF.

The V gene is TRBV3-1 (or the pseudogene TRBV3-2), the J gene TRBJ1-3; 8 bases map to TRBD1. Losses at the gene ends were 0 bases for V and 4 bases for J; bases not matched to a gene: 5. There are 16 residues in the CDR3. Germline CDR1 reads LGHDT; CDR2 reads YNNKEL (reference sequence). The CDR3: CASSQERTGWGNTIYF. In DNA, the CDR3 is TGTGCCAGCAGCCAAGAAAGGACAGGGTGGGGAAACACCATATATTTT.

This chain links TRBV12-3 or TRBV12-4 with TRBJ2-7; maybe TRBD2 (6 bases). The CDR3 consists of 13 residues. V dropped 8 bases and J dropped 3 bases, with 14 bases sitting between them. CDR3: CASGLGGNYEQYF. The CDR3 region has the DNA TGTGCCAGCGGGTTGGGCGGGAACTACGAGCAGTACTTC.

This clone was detected a few times. V usage is TRBV30 and J usage is TRBJ1-6; D unclear. This CDR3 spans 13 amino acids. The germline V gene has CDR1 GTSNPN and CDR2 SVGIG (reference sequence). Trimming pared 0 bases from V and 9 bases from J, leaving 9 bases between. CDR3 nucleotide sequence: TGTGCCTGGAGTGTGAAGGCGGGTTCACCCCTCCACTTT. Translated: CAWSVKAGSPLHF.

The genes are TRBV7-9 and TRBJ2-7; D ambiguous. CDR3 length: 11 residues. The V end lost 5 bases, the J end lost 9 bases, and 11 bases lay between the germline ends. CDR1 and CDR2 from the germline V gene are SEHNR and FQNEAQ (reference sequence). The DNA of the CDR3 is TGTGCCAGCAGCCCCGGGCCAACGCAGTACTTC. It codes for CASSPGPTQYF.

The V and J genes are TRBV9 and TRBJ2-3; D is perhaps TRBD1 or TRBD2 (5 bases each). V lost 3 bases and J lost 5, with 16 bases in between. Per germline, CDR1 SGDLS and CDR2 YYNGEE. There are 15 residues in the CDR3. CDR3: CASSAGTHLGDTQYF. The CDR3 region has the DNA TGTGCCAGCAGCGCCGGGACCCACCTAGGAGATACGCAGTATTTT.

V usage is TRBV12-5 and J usage is TRBJ2-2; D is uncertain. V lost 6 bases and J lost 1, with 3 bases in between. Germline CDR1 LGHNT, CDR2 FRNRAP. The CDR3 sequence is 12 residues long. Here the CDR3 reads CASGQNTGELFF. CDR3 nucleotide sequence: TGTGCTAGTGGCCAGAACACCGGGGAGCTGTTTTTT.

The V gene is TRBV5-1, the J gene TRBJ1-4; 12 nucleotides align to TRBD1. The junction had 1 base not matched to a gene; V was cut back by 4 bases and J by 3 bases. CDR1 is SGHRS, CDR2 YFSETQ, per germline. The CDR3 sequence is 15 residues long. The CDR3 DNA reads as TGCGCCAGCAGCCGGGACAGGGGGCCTAATGAAAAACTGTTTTTT. Residues: CASSRDRGPNEKLFF. Full variable domain (outside the CDR3, taken from reference TRBV5-1 and TRBJ1-4): KAGVTQTPRYLIKTRGQQVTLSCSPISGHRSVSWYQQTPGQGLQFLFEYFSETQRNKGNFPGRFSGRQFSNSRSEMNVSTLELGDSALYLCASSRDRGPNEKLFFGSGTQLSVL.

This rearrangement joins TRBV7-2 to TRBJ2-7; no clear D gene. Germline V gene data show CDR1 as SGHTA and CDR2 as FQGNSA. V was clipped by 3 bases and J by 2 bases, with 14 bases between them. The CDR3 extends over 15 amino acids. CDR3: CASSFRPRTPYEQYF. CDR3 nucleotides: TGTGCCAGCAGCTTCCGGCCCCGCACACCCTACGAGCAGTACTTC.